The 19 T cell receptor beta chains below were found in one sample sequenced in a study of T cells in women clearing cervical HPV infection. Clones were read by immunoSEQ multiplex PCR, and TCRdb kept only the in-frame ones, dropping some. The listing records under 25,000 clones. The sample comprised blood buffy coat. These receptors all stem from a woman between 18 and 70 years old with a cervical HPV16 infection that either progressed to CIN3+ or cleared (not recorded which).

CDR3 in amino acids: CASSHDTGFGGYTF. Partial CDR3 DNA: TGTGCCAGCAGCCACGACACAGGGTTTGGTGGC. J is TRBJ1-2 and V is TRBV3-1 (or the pseudogene TRBV3-2); possibly TRBD1 for D (6 bases). Sequencing ends 3 residues short of the CDR3 end; the germline J gene provides the rest. Germline-derived CDR1 and CDR2 are LGHDT and YNNKEL (reference sequence). CDR3 length equals 14 residues. V lost 3 bases to trimming and J lost 7 bases, with 15 bases between them.

Turning to this clone: The read stops 3 residues short of the end of the CDR3; the missing end is completed from the germline J gene. V gene TRBV9 combines with J gene TRBJ2-5; D is perhaps TRBD1 or TRBD2 (6 bases each). Germline CDR1 and CDR2: SGDLS and YYNGEE. The germline V and J ends were trimmed by 0 bases and 4 bases, with 22 bases remaining between them. The CDR3 is 18 residues long. The CDR3 bases that were read are TGTGCCAGCAGCGTAGCAGGGAGGACAGAAACTCAATTAGAGACC. Its protein product is CASSVAGRTETQLET. The entire CDR3 is CASSVAGRTETQLETQYF. Full variable domain (rest looked up from reference TRBV9 and TRBJ2-5): DSGVTQTPKHLITATGQRVTLRCSPRSGDLSVYWYQQSLDQGLQFLIQYYNGEERAKGNILERFSAQQFPDLHSELNLSSLELGDSALYFCASSVAGRTETQLETQYFGPGTRLLVL.

To note about this clone: From the germline J gene comes the end of the CDR3, since the read stops 3 residues before it. The chain joins TRBV2 to TRBJ1-6; 12 bases line up with TRBD1. The CDR3 is 15 residues long. Losses at the gene ends were 6 bases for V and 9 bases for J; bases not matched to a gene: 6. Looked up from germline, CDR1 is SNHLY and CDR2 is FYNNEI. The CDR3 loop reads CASRGGTGGSSPLHF. The CDR3 DNA, read in part, is TGTGCCAGCAGGGGAGGGACAGGGGGCAGTTCACCC.

On this clone itself: The read terminates 3 residues before the CDR3 end, so the remaining end is supplied by the germline J gene. The chain links TRBV10-3 to TRBJ2-1; 12 bases match TRBD2. This CDR3 is built from 13 residues. Germline lookup yields CDR1 ENHRY and CDR2 SYGVKD. After removal of 10 bases from V and 7 bases from J, the junction contained 5 bases not matched to a gene. CDR3 DNA (partial): TGTGCCACCGCCGGACTAGCGGGGAATGAG. This encodes CATAGLAGNE. The CDR3 in its entirety is CATAGLAGNEQFF.

A remark on this clone: From the germline J gene comes the end of the CDR3, since the read stops 3 residues before it. The chain couples TRBV20-1 to TRBJ2-7; unclear D gene. This CDR3 has 14 amino acids. Germline CDR1 DFQATT, CDR2 SNEGSKA (reference sequence). V lost 3 bases, J lost 0 bases, and 12 bases lay in between. CDR3 bases read: TGCAGTGCTAGTCAGAGTGGTCCCTCCTACGAG. It yields the protein CSASQSGPSYE. The complete CDR3 reads CSASQSGPSYEQYF.

CDR3 DNA, as far as it was read: TGTGCCAGCAGCAGCATTAGGGTCGCG. Translation gives CASSSIRVA. The full CDR3 protein is CASSSIRVAQYF. The chain employs TRBV11-2 and TRBJ2-3; the D is unclear. The read gets to within 3 residues of the CDR3 end, and the germline J gene fills in the rest. The germline V gene encodes CDR1 SGHAT and CDR2 FQNNGV. There are 12 residues in the CDR3.

Remarks on this clone: The observed sequence ends 3 residues before the CDR3 terminus, with the missing tail filled in from the germline J gene. J is TRBJ1-1 and V is TRBV6-1; tentatively, D is TRBD1 (6 bases). Looked up from germline, CDR1 is MNHNS and CDR2 is SASEGT. Trimming left V 4 bases short and J 2 bases short, with 11 bases between. This CDR3 region has 14 residues. Incomplete CDR3 DNA: TGTGCCAGCAGTGCAAGACAGGTAAACACTGAA. The encoded protein is CASSARQVNTE. The full CDR3 protein is CASSARQVNTEAFF.

With regard to this clone: With the read ending 3 residues before the CDR3 end, the germline J gene is used to fill in that end. The chain joins TRBV7-9 to TRBJ1-2; D uncertain. This CDR3 region has 11 residues. Germline CDR1 reads SEHNR; CDR2 reads FQNEAQ (reference sequence). V gave up 5 bases and J gave up 7 bases, with 8 bases separating them. This CDR3 reads CASSHQGGYTF. The part of the CDR3 DNA that was read is TGTGCCAGCAGCCACCAAGGTGGC.

To note about this clone: The CDR3 goes on 3 residues after the read ends, and that part is filled in from the germline J gene. The genes are TRBV20-1 and TRBJ2-7, with D maybe TRBD2 (7 bases). The germline CDR1 and CDR2 sequences are DFQATT and SNEGSKA (reference sequence). V lost 0 bases, J lost 4 bases, and 16 bases lay in between. This CDR3 has 15 residues. CDR3 bases read: TGCAGTGCTAGAGAAGGGAGGGGGAATCTTTACGAG. Translation gives CSAREGRGNLYE. The whole CDR3 reads CSAREGRGNLYEQYF.

Comments on this clone: With the read ending 3 residues before the CDR3 end, the germline J gene is used to fill in that end. The V gene is TRBV5-6, the J gene TRBJ2-1; the D gene is possibly TRBD1 (5 bases). This CDR3 spans 15 amino acids. CDR1 SGHDT and CDR2 YYEEEE come from the germline V gene. V gave up 4 bases and J gave up 5 bases, with 16 bases separating them. The sequenced part of the CDR3 DNA is TGTGCCAGCAGCCCCCTGACAGAGAGCCACAATGAG. This encodes CASSPLTESHNE. The whole CDR3 region reads CASSPLTESHNEQFF.

With respect to this clone: The read comes to an end 3 residues before the CDR3 does, leaving the germline J gene to fill in the end. V is TRBV18 and J is TRBJ2-6, with TRBD1 as a possible D gene (5 bases). The germline gives CDR1 KGHSH, CDR2 LQKENI. The ends were cut back, 3 bases at V and 0 bases at J, with 9 bases in the middle. This CDR3 has 16 residues. The part of the CDR3 DNA that was read is TGTGCCAGCTCACCTTACAGGTTCTCTGGGGCCAACGTC. Protein product: CASSPYRFSGANV. The whole CDR3 protein reads CASSPYRFSGANVLTF. The variable domain in full, with the rest retrieved from reference TRBV18 and TRBJ2-6, is NAGVMQNPRHLVRRRGQEARLRCSPMKGHSHVYWYRQLPEEGLKFMVYLQKENIIDESGMPKERFSAEFPKEGPSILRIQQVVRGDSAAYFCASSPYRFSGANVLTFGAGSRLTVL.

Regarding this clone: The CDR3 extends 3 residues past the end of the read, so its final part is completed from the germline J gene. This sequence joins TRBV13 and TRBJ2-7, with a possible D match to TRBD1 (6 bases). Germline V CDR1 and CDR2: PRHDT, FYEKMQ (reference sequence). The CDR3 length is 15 residues. V was shortened by 5 bases and J by 0 bases, with 14 bases between the two germline ends. The CDR3 sequence is CASSKRQEYSYEQYF. Incomplete CDR3 DNA: TGTGCCAGCAGCAAGAGACAGGAGTACTCCTACGAG.

As for this clone: The read terminates 3 residues before the CDR3 end, so the remaining end is supplied by the germline J gene. The genes are TRBV20-1 and TRBJ2-3; D gene uncertain. Germline CDR1 DFQATT, CDR2 SNEGSKA (reference sequence). There are 13 residues in the CDR3. V was shortened by 3 bases and J by 0 bases, with 7 bases between the two germline ends. The CDR3 DNA, read in part, is TGCAGTGCTAGGCCCCGGAGCACAGATACG. This gives the protein CSARPRSTDT. The CDR3 as a whole reads CSARPRSTDTQYF.

Turning to this clone: The sequenced fragment ends 3 residues before the CDR3 boundary, so the rest is inferred from the germline J gene. This chain uses TRBV5-1 with TRBJ2-4; 8 nucleotides line up with TRBD2. In germline, CDR1 is SGHRS, CDR2 YFSETQ. V was pared by 0 bases and J by 3 bases, with 8 bases of the junction left unmatched. The CDR3 is made up of 17 amino acids. CDR3 DNA (partial): TGCGCCAGCAGCTTGGGGGCGGGGGGTCTGGACAAAAACATT. This translates into CASSLGAGGLDKNI. The complete CDR3 sequence is CASSLGAGGLDKNIQYF.

Turning to this clone: The sequenced fragment ends 3 residues before the CDR3 boundary, so the rest is inferred from the germline J gene. V gene TRBV23-1 combines with J gene TRBJ2-1; D possibly corresponds to TRBD2 (7 bases). TRBV23-1 is an ORF; its function is uncertain. CDR3 length equals 16 residues. Trimming took off 0 bases at V and 5 bases at J, with 14 bases between the two ends. The CDR3 DNA, read in part, is TGCGCCAGCAGTCAATCTCGGCCGGGGGGCGACAATGAG. Its translation: CASSQSRPGGDNE. The whole CDR3 is CASSQSRPGGDNEQFF.

Worth noting for this clone: The DNA ends 3 residues before the CDR3 does, and the rest of the CDR3 is filled in from the germline J gene. The rearrangement links TRBV19 to TRBJ2-5; D ambiguous. This CDR3 contains 14 residues. The V gene's germline CDR1 is LNHDA and CDR2 SQIVND (reference sequence). V was shortened by 2 bases and J by 0 bases, with 7 bases between the two germline ends. The DNA read from the CDR3 is TGTGCCAGTAGTATAAGACACCACCAAGAGACC. Protein: CASSIRHHQET. The full CDR3 is CASSIRHHQETQYF.

A word on this clone: The read stops 3 residues short of the end of the CDR3; the missing end is completed from the germline J gene. This chain uses TRBV12-5 with TRBJ2-1, with D maybe TRBD1 (5 bases). The CDR3 is 14 residues long. Germline V gene sequence: CDR1 LGHNT, CDR2 FRNRAP. Between the trimmed V and J ends, which lost 6 bases and 2 bases, there was a span of 11 bases. CDR3 bases read: TGTGCTAGTGGACTGCAGGGTACCTACAATGAG. Amino acid sequence: CASGLQGTYNE. The CDR3 as a whole reads CASGLQGTYNEQFF.

The covered CDR3 bases are TGTGCCTGGAGTGTAGGGACAGGGAACGGC. Protein: CAWSVGTGNG. The whole CDR3 reads CAWSVGTGNGYTF. This chain links TRBV30 with TRBJ1-2; TRBD1 aligns across 9 bases. The missing CDR3 end, 3 residues past where the read stops, is filled in from the germline J gene. The V gene's germline CDR1 is GTSNPN and CDR2 SVGIG (reference sequence). This CDR3 spans 13 amino acids. The whole variable domain, filled in from reference TRBV30 and TRBJ1-2, reads SQTIHQWPATLVQPVGSPLSLECTVEGTSNPNLYWYRQAAGRGLQLLFYSVGIGQISSEVPQNLSASRPQDRQFILSSKKLLLSDSGFYLCAWSVGTGNGYTFGSGTRLTVV.

To note about this clone: With the read ending 3 residues before the CDR3 end, the germline J gene is used to fill in that end. V usage is TRBV6-2 or TRBV6-3 and J usage is TRBJ1-1; 7 nucleotides match TRBD1. The CDR3 sequence is 16 residues long. The germline V gene has CDR1 MNHEY and CDR2 SVGEGT. J gave up 2 bases and V 6 bases, and 12 bases lay outside the gene matches. CDR3 sequence: CASRVRGGWGNTEAFF. CDR3 bases read: TGTGCCAGCAGAGTTAGAGGGGGCTGGGGAAACACTGAA.